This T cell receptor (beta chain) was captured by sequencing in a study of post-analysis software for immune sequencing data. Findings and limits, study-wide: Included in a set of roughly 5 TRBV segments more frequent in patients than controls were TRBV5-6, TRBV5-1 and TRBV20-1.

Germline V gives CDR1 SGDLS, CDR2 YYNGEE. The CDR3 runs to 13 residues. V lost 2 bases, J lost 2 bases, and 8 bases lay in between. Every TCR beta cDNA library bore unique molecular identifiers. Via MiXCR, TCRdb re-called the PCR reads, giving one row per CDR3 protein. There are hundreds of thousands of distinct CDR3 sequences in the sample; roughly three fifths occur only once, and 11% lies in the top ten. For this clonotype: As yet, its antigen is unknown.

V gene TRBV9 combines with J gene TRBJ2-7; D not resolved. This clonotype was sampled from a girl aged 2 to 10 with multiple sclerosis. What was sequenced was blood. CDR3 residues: CASSVHPAYEQYF. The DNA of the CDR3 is TGTGCCAGCAGCGTCCACCCGGCCTACGAGCAGTACTTC.